This TCR beta chain was sequenced in a study of cytomegalovirus exposure and HLA in healthy donors listed by TCRdb under 2017. Concerning the study at large: In an earlier analysis of 550 to 750 of the donors, less than 350 Gb of sequence data and 117 million unique TCR beta sequences from 180 million or so T cells were reported. A later analysis re-examined previously published TCR beta repertoires from several hundred donors and added high-resolution HLA genotyping to investigate patterns of TCR occurrence. In the later analysis, no new phenotypic data were used to find candidate immune exposures; instead, reliance was placed on TCR beta sequences and their occurrence across donors. Because of strong linkage in the cohort, four to six DR-DQ haplotypes were treated as single units for association and clustering. To predict cytomegalovirus infection status, the study brought together high-throughput TCR immunosequencing, statistical association of individual TCRs with disease status, and machine learning. The number of typed donors differed by locus: about 620-630 for A, B, C, DRB1 and DQB1; approximately 540 for DQA1; some 590 for DPA1; and 400 to 480 for DPB1. Among approximately 370 genotyped donors of the cohort, an average of around 220,000 unique TCR beta nucleotide sequences was sequenced per donor, of which 15% to 20% were non-productive. Along with the approximately 600-subject first cohort, a separate validation cohort of more than 90 different subjects was used. Both class I and class II loci were covered by HLA typing, at four-digit resolution. Every repertoire in the discovery cohort had been generated on one and the same sequencing platform. The study profiled the T cell repertoires of hundreds of subjects by immunosequencing and related them to cytomegalovirus serostatus. To decide whether each TCR beta V gene segment behaved as functional or pseudogenic, an earlier analysis of nearly 600 of the donors relied on high-throughput TCR beta sequencing. The aim of the study was to test whether cataloging public T cell receptors could identify signatures of past pathogen exposure. In a later genetic analysis, genome-wide SNP genotypes for about three fifths of the roughly 670 donors were used, and that subset was treated as a discovery cohort. Roughly 300 gigabases of sequencing data and around 88 million unique TCR sequences made up an early release that covered about 640 HLA-typed donors. Of the roughly 390 genotyped donors, over 80% were placed in the genetic ancestry cluster associated with self-reported Caucasian donors. Donor age, sex, ethnicity and CMV serostatus were compiled alongside the repertoire data. General findings and caveats noted by the study authors: The sequencing pipeline was judged likely to have produced a cluster of highly shared sequence variants as a technical artifact. In a later analysis, HLA-associated TCR beta chains showed more clonal expansion and lower generation probabilities than non-associated chains that were equally common. According to a later analysis, parvovirus B19, influenza, CMV and Epstein-Barr virus appeared linked to several top co-occurrence clusters. Correlated functional status among segregating V segments might reflect linkage disequilibrium, but an unknown experimental factor could not be ruled out. According to the authors, the approach could potentially be generalized to other disease states and immunological phenotypes. According to a later analysis, most CMV-associated TCR beta chains appeared to be HLA-restricted, and the HLA associations seemed to be driven largely by CMV exposure. A total of 164 TCR beta chains were listed by the study as associated with cytomegalovirus. Specific HLA alleles were associated with around 18,000 TCR beta sequences at a false discovery rate of 0.05 in a later analysis. Broadly in line with IMGT annotations, most TCR beta V segments showed up in productive rearrangements about 90% or about 30% of the time in an earlier analysis of several hundred of the donors. A further reported finding was that TCR beta sequences accurately predicted the HLA-A and HLA-B alleles for most subjects in the first cohort. The classifier was reported to diagnose cytomegalovirus status with high specificity and sensitivity in both the original cohort and the validation cohort. For the cohort, immune exposure information was limited to CMV serostatus. Because counts were too low, under 20 rarely observed V segments, including chromosome 9 orphons, were left out of the earlier analysis of a few hundred of the donors. The cohort was sequenced for TCR beta chains only, and without alpha or paired-chain data the features that could be detected were limited. The presence/absence analyses assumed that sequencing depth was roughly uniform across donors, and that assumption may not be true. Because some donors lacked HLA typing at each locus, the association tests relied only on the typed subset. In a later analysis, TCR association rates were found to vary across HLA loci, with the most associated TCRs seen for DRB1 alleles and the fewest for HLA-C alleles. Most TCR sequences were observed very rarely across donors, whereas some public TCRs were present in many individuals. According to a later genetic analysis, donors in an Asian-associated ancestry cluster had fewer N-insertions in productive TCRs than the approximately 700-donor mean. V-gene and J-gene trimming of TCR beta chains was associated with a missense DCLRE1C variant in a later genetic analysis, and the association was replicated in an independent cohort. Some IMGT-functional V segments, including TRBV6-2 and TRBV6-3, could not be distinguished by the 87-base-pair reads and were therefore excluded. In vitro tests confirmed that a few of the cytomegalovirus-associated TCR beta chains recognize cytomegalovirus antigens. When HLA alleles, especially DR and DQ, strongly co-occurred, attributing TCR associations to individual alleles was difficult.

About this clone: Its specific antigen is unknown. Base qualities are missing; no much larger clone stands one base away.

The CDR3 runs 11 residues from the cysteine to the phenylalanine. The sequence is cut down to CDR3 DNA, 33 bases in frame from base 1. Reading the germline V gene (reference sequence) gives CDR1 GTSNPN and CDR2 SVGIG. The trim is 0 bases for V and 11 bases for J, with a gap of 9 bases between the germline ends. The library was built by means of the immunoSEQ multiplex PCR assay. The multiplex PCR relied on a mix of 60 forward primers for TCR Vbeta segments and 13 reverse primers for TCR Jbeta segments. A multiplex PCR assay on genomic DNA amplified the CDR3 region of rearranged TCR beta genes. The Illumina HiSeq System was used to sequence the amplified TCR beta libraries as 87-base-pair reads. On the authors' methods: In a later analysis, some 80 million unique TCR beta chains were counted across the 500 to 850 repertoires, and roughly 9.9 million of these chains were shared by at least two donors. To remove PCR and sequencing errors, raw reads were error-corrected and collapsed into unique sequences using a nearest-neighbor algorithm that merged closely related sequences. To assign V, D and J gene segments, CDR3 sequences were aligned to IMGT reference sequences. For a sequence to be retained, a match of at least six nucleotides to both a V gene segment and a J gene segment was required. Rearrangements were classified as productive when the CDR3 lacked stop codons and remained in frame with V and J, and all other rearrangements were classified as non-productive. Following IMGT convention, CDR3 was defined as the stretch from the second conserved V-encoded cysteine up to the conserved J-encoded phenylalanine. The earlier analysis of about 610 of the donors excluded sequences that lacked an unambiguous match to a single V gene segment. In an earlier analysis of some 590 of the donors, a V segment was called functional when productive rearrangements were above 56.7%, and segregating when the standard deviation between donors exceeded 5%. A statistical classification framework was built to diagnose cytomegalovirus status from the catalog of TCR beta chain sequences. V and J gene assignment, in a later analysis, came from comparing TCR nucleotide sequences with IMGT/GENE-DB human TR gene sequences. Using the TCRdist pipeline, a later analysis assigned CDR3 sequences along with most-parsimonious VDJ recombination scenarios. In a later analysis, each TCR beta chain was defined by its CDR3 amino acid sequence together with its V-gene family, and reads lacking a unique V-gene family were excluded. In a later analysis, fewer than 650 highly shared, low-generation-probability nucleotide sequences were removed to address suspected cross-contamination and a sequencing artifact. For each public chain, a later analysis derived a clonal expansion index from normalized ranks of inferred template counts within each repertoire. In a later analysis, generation probabilities were computed using a VDJ recombination model fitted to out-of-frame rearrangements, and the results were checked against IGoR. A later analysis scored TCR-TCR, TCR-HLA and TCR-CMV co-occurrence with hypergeometric tests, applying a repertoire-size bias correction to TCR pairs. To estimate false discovery rates, a later analysis permuted the HLA or CMV assignments 20 times. In a later analysis, co-occurring TCRs were grouped using DBSCAN, with TCRdist sequence similarity added in when clustering inside HLA-allele-positive subsets. For co-occurrence clustering, repertoires with fewer than 30,000 or more than 120,000 public chains were excluded, along with a handful of repertoires with anomalous nucleotide sharing. As stored in TCRdb, this immuneACCESS dataset retains in-frame rearrangements with V and J assigned. A fraction of the clones does not appear; measured against another copy, unresolved V genes explain less than half of the discrepancy, and the remainder lacks a known reason. V and J calls and clone size are as listed in that table; D and trimming were resolved from the DNA. Here the sample has about 190,000 clones; just under 75% occur a single time. The top ten clonotypes cover more than 4.5% of the sample.

In total, roughly 670 healthy bone marrow donors made up the cohort. Cohort members were all nominally healthy when sampled, although unrecorded immune exposures were likely present. The donor was CMV seropositive and belonged to the group of over 250 seropositive cohort members. A peripheral blood sample was collected from each donor, and TCR beta sequencing was performed on peripheral blood mononuclear cells. Genomic DNA extraction from the blood cell samples was performed with the Qiagen DNeasy Blood Extraction Kit. This clonotype was sampled from a man aged 25 to 45 in good health and CMV-seropositive. Sequencing was carried out using PBMCs. The chain is encoded by TRBV30 joined to TRBJ2-3, and perhaps TRBD1 as D gene, on 6 matching bases. This receptor has the CDR3 CAWSVQGVQYF. The nucleotides are TGTGCCTGGAGTGTACAGGGTGTGCAGTATTTT.